A single sample gave rise to the 30 T cell receptor beta chains below, sequenced in a study of T cell repertoires in cytomegalovirus infection. One entry per CDR3 protein, called by TCRdb with MiXCR from the reads. Of about 920,000 distinct CDR3 sequences listed, around a third were seen once; the top ten hold 11% to 15%. Their antigens remain unidentified. Sequencing was performed on cultured CD8+ T cells from PBMCs, taken from culture after CMV antigen stimulation. Receptor source: a human donor in good health (CMV status not recorded). Some clones in this sample may be carry-over from other donors' samples.

The gene calls are TRBV19 and TRBJ2-1, with D maybe TRBD2 (6 bases). The germline V and J ends were trimmed by 6 bases and 9 bases, with 9 bases remaining between them. This CDR3 region has 11 residues. The germline V gene encodes CDR1 LNHDA and CDR2 SQIVND (reference sequence). CDR3 loop: CASRVGSEQFF. The CDR3 DNA is TGTGCCAGTAGGGTCGGGAGTGAGCAGTTCTTC.

The rearrangement links TRBV24-1 to TRBJ2-1, with 7 positions matching TRBD1. V lost 4 bases to trimming and J lost 6 bases; unmatched junction nucleotides: 14. The CDR3 extends over 17 amino acids. Germline loops: CDR1 KGHDR, CDR2 SFDVKD. The CDR3 DNA reads TGTGCCACCAGTGACTACCTCCGGGACAGCCTCTTCAATGAGCAGTTCTTC. Residues: CATSDYLRDSLFNEQFF.

The J gene is TRBJ1-4, the V gene TRBV20-1; no definite D call. Trimming removed 1 base at V and 8 bases at J, with 8 bases between. The CDR3 spans 12 residues. Germline assignment: CDR1 DFQATT and CDR2 SNEGSKA (reference sequence). This CDR3 is CSARVEREKLFF. The CDR3 bases are TGCAGTGCTAGAGTAGAAAGGGAAAAACTGTTTTTT.

The V gene is TRBV4-3, the J gene TRBJ1-4; 8 nucleotides line up with TRBD1. This CDR3 has 17 amino acids. Germline V lookup: CDR1 LGHNA, CDR2 YSLEER. V was pared by 3 bases and J by 4 bases, with 10 bases of the junction left unmatched. CDR3 amino acids: CASSHETGVLGNEKLFF. CDR3 in DNA: TGCGCCAGCAGCCATGAGACAGGGGTCCTGGGTAATGAAAAACTGTTTTTT.

This clonotype was counted only a few times. This sequence joins TRBV5-4 and TRBJ2-2; D perhaps matches TRBD1 (6 bases). The CDR3 runs to 16 residues. Between the trimmed V and J ends, which lost 0 bases and 0 bases, there was a span of 9 bases. The germline CDR1 and CDR2 sequences are SGHNT and YYREEE (reference sequence). In nucleotides, the CDR3 is TGTGCCAGCAGCTTGGAGGACAGCGCGAACACCGGGGAGCTGTTTTTT. It encodes CASSLEDSANTGELFF.

This clonotype showed up just a few times. This rearrangement joins TRBV6-2 or TRBV6-3 to TRBJ1-2; D is uncertain. Germline V gene data show CDR1 as MNHEY and CDR2 as SVGEGT. This CDR3 is built from 15 residues. V lost 1 base to trimming and J lost 7 bases, with 16 bases between them. The CDR3 here is CASSYLQTADRGYTF. CDR3 in DNA: TGTGCCAGCAGTTACTTGCAAACGGCCGACCGTGGCTACACCTTC.

This clonotype was found a few times. The V and J genes are TRBV28 and TRBJ1-1, with a weak D call TRBD1 (6 bases). The CDR3 is 15 residues long. Trimming removed 4 bases from V and 5 bases from J, with 17 bases in between. The germline gives CDR1 MDHEN, CDR2 SYDVKM. In DNA, the CDR3 is TGTGCCAGCAGTTCTCCTGGCAGGGGTTTGACTGAAGCTTTCTTT. Its translation is CASSSPGRGLTEAFF.

V gene TRBV7-8 combines with J gene TRBJ2-2; D unclear. V gave up 5 bases and J gave up 8 bases, with 9 bases separating them. The CDR3 length is 12 residues. Germline CDR1 is SGHVS and CDR2 is FQNEAQ. CDR3 region: CASSAGGGELFF. In nucleotides, the CDR3 is TGTGCCAGCAGCGCTGGCGGAGGGGAGCTGTTTTTT.

This chain links TRBV6-1 with TRBJ1-1, with 7 bases matching TRBD1. From germline, CDR1 is MNHNS and CDR2 SASEGT. J lost 3 bases, V lost 10 bases, and 8 bases had no gene match. The CDR3 covers 13 residues. CDR3 DNA sequence: TGTGCCACCAAGACAGGGCTCGACACTGAAGCTTTCTTT. Translated: CATKTGLDTEAFF.

Only a few counts were recorded for this clonotype. The chain links TRBV7-9 to TRBJ2-5, with 7 positions matching TRBD1. V was clipped by 5 bases and J by 2 bases; unmatched bases: 5. Per the germline V gene, CDR1 is SEHNR and CDR2 is FQNEAQ (reference sequence). The CDR3 length is 14 residues. This CDR3 is CASSNDRVQETQYF. The CDR3 DNA reads as TGTGCCAGCAGCAATGACAGGGTTCAAGAGACCCAGTACTTC.

The rearrangement joins TRBV20-1 to TRBJ2-1; D not resolved. Germline CDR1 and CDR2: DFQATT and SNEGSKA (reference sequence). The ends were cut back, 0 bases at V and 3 bases at J, with 15 bases in the middle. This CDR3 region has 16 residues. Here the CDR3 DNA reads TGCAGTGCTAGAGATCAAAAGGGTCGAGACTACAATGAGCAGTTCTTC. This translates into CSARDQKGRDYNEQFF.

This clonotype turned up a few times. The chain carries TRBV15 and TRBJ2-7; 8 bases map to TRBD1. The CDR3 totals 15 residues. The germline V gene encodes CDR1 LNHNV and CDR2 YYDKDF (reference sequence). Trimming removed 1 base from V and 1 base from J; junction bases left unmatched: 3. The CDR3 DNA is TGTGCCACCAGCAGAGCTCGGACAGGGTCCTACGAGCAGTACTTC. Protein: CATSRARTGSYEQYF.

The chain employs TRBV19 and TRBJ1-1; 8 bases are a match to TRBD1. Germline CDR1 LNHDA, CDR2 SQIVND (reference sequence). V gave up 2 bases and J gave up 4 bases; unmatched junction bases: 3. The CDR3 has 14 amino acids. The CDR3 bases are TGTGCCAGTAGTATACGTCAGGGGGCCACTGAAGCTTTCTTT. Translating it yields CASSIRQGATEAFF.

The chain couples TRBV4-3 to TRBJ1-2, with D perhaps TRBD1 (5 bases). Per the germline V gene, CDR1 is LGHNA and CDR2 is YSLEER. The CDR3 is made up of 15 amino acids. The V end lost 0 bases, the J end lost 4 bases, and 12 bases lay between the germline ends. This CDR3 reads CASSQETGDPYGYTF. The CDR3 DNA reads as TGCGCCAGCAGCCAAGAAACGGGGGATCCCTATGGCTACACCTTC.

The rearrangement joins TRBV7-9 to TRBJ1-3, with unresolved D. The germline gives CDR1 SEHNR, CDR2 FQNEAQ (reference sequence). The CDR3 is 15 residues long. Deletions cut 4 bases from V and 0 bases from J, with 10 bases between. The CDR3 bases are TGTGCCAGCAGCTCCCCGTATTACTCTGGAAACACCATATATTTT. This encodes CASSSPYYSGNTIYF.

This clonotype came up a few times. The chain employs TRBV28 and TRBJ1-5, with a weak D call TRBD1 (6 bases). The CDR3 is 14 amino acids. Germline V CDR1 and CDR2: MDHEN, SYDVKM. V gave up 7 bases and J gave up 5 bases, with 15 bases separating them. CDR3 in amino acids: CASTLMAGDQPQHF. The CDR3 DNA follows: TGTGCCAGCACCTTGATGGCAGGGGATCAGCCCCAGCATTTT.

The CDR3 DNA is TGTGTCAGCAGTTACTCTCCTTATGGGGAGCAGTACGTC. The encoded protein is CVSSYSPYGEQYV. The chain employs TRBV6-2 or TRBV6-3 and TRBJ2-7; no clear D. The CDR3 consists of 13 residues. Germline-derived CDR1 and CDR2 are MNHEY and SVGEGT.

Of note for this clonotype: A single base separates this from a much larger clone, so it may be a read error. V usage is TRBV6-6 and J usage is TRBJ2-6; D unresolved. The CDR3 runs to 15 residues. CDR1 is MNHNY and CDR2 is SVGAGI in the germline V gene (reference sequence). The ends were cut back, 2 bases at V and 0 bases at J, with 5 bases in the middle. CDR3 amino acids: CASSYTYSGANVLTF. The CDR3, as DNA: TGTGCCAGCAGTTACACTTACTCTGGGGCCAACGTCCTGACTTTC.

The V and J genes are TRBV7-6 and TRBJ2-2; D may match TRBD1 or TRBD2 (5 bases each). The CDR3 is made up of 18 amino acids. Germline-derived CDR1 and CDR2 are SGHVS and FNYEAQ. V was clipped by 1 base and J by 4 bases, with 19 bases between them. This CDR3 reads CASSLGVGVRERTGELFF. The CDR3 DNA sequence: TGTGCCAGCAGCTTAGGGGTCGGGGTCAGGGAGCGCACCGGGGAGCTGTTTTTT.

The rearrangement links TRBV2 to TRBJ2-7; weak D call: TRBD1 (6 bases). Per the germline V gene, CDR1 is SNHLY and CDR2 is FYNNEI. V was trimmed by 5 bases and J by 6 bases, leaving 26 bases between them. The CDR3 has 17 residues. DNA of the CDR3: TGTGCCAGCAGTTTGACAGGTGGAACATACCAGATGAGCGAGCAGTACGTC. Its translation: CASSLTGGTYQMSEQYV.

This clonotype was seen a single time. The J gene is TRBJ2-7, the V gene TRBV5-6, with D hard to call. Germline assignment: CDR1 SGHDT and CDR2 YYEEEE. The CDR3 runs to 11 residues. The V end was cut by 1 base, the J end by 6 bases, with 5 bases between. The CDR3 protein is CASSLRGEQYV. DNA of the CDR3: TGTGCCAGCAGCTTGAGAGGCGAGCAGTACGTC.

This clonotype was observed a few times. The V gene is TRBV6-2 or TRBV6-3, the J gene TRBJ2-1; D gene unclear. The CDR3 length is 17 residues. From germline, CDR1 is MNHEY and CDR2 SVGEGT. Trimming pared 4 bases from V and 4 bases from J, leaving 20 bases between. In nucleotides, the CDR3 is TGTGCCAGCAGTTTTCGCGGTGTGACTTTGTTTTACAATGAGCAGTTCTTC. It yields the protein CASSFRGVTLFYNEQFF.

This chain links TRBV10-3 with TRBJ2-7; 13 bases fit TRBD2. CDR3 length equals 16 residues. J gave up 6 bases and V 2 bases, and 7 bases lay outside the gene matches. Looked up from germline, CDR1 is ENHRY and CDR2 is SYGVKD. The CDR3 is CAISEDGTSGAPEQYV. CDR3 DNA: TGTGCCATCAGTGAGGACGGGACTAGCGGGGCCCCCGAGCAGTACGTC.

This clonotype appeared a few times. The V and J genes are TRBV12-3 or TRBV12-4 and TRBJ2-7, with 8 bases fitting TRBD1. V was clipped by 8 bases and J by 5 bases; unmatched bases: 11. CDR3 length: 14 residues. This CDR3 is CASSQGAGADEQYV. CDR3 DNA sequence: TGTGCCAGCTCCCAGGGGGCAGGGGCGGACGAGCAGTACGTC.

This clonotype has at least ten counts. This sequence joins TRBV6-5 and TRBJ2-1, with 7 nucleotides matching TRBD2. CDR1 is MNHEY, CDR2 SVGAGI, per germline. V dropped 2 bases and J dropped 7; count of bases not matched to a gene: 5. This CDR3 is 14 amino acids long. CDR3 sequence (DNA): TGTGCCAGCAGTTACCAGGGCGGGGGAAATGAGCAGTTCTTC. Its translation: CASSYQGGGNEQFF.

This clonotype was seen ten or more times. V is TRBV7-2 and J is TRBJ2-1; D not certain. CDR3 length: 15 residues. Germline CDR1 SGHTA, CDR2 FQGNSA. V lost 1 base, J lost 2 bases, and 9 bases lay in between. The CDR3 reads CASSLEQYPYNEQFF. The CDR3 region has the DNA TGTGCCAGCAGCTTAGAACAGTACCCCTACAATGAGCAGTTCTTC.

This clonotype was detected ten times or more. The genes are TRBV12-3 or TRBV12-4 and TRBJ2-5; possibly TRBD2 for D (6 bases). The CDR3 runs 13 residues. Trimming cost V 6 bases and J 2 bases, with 10 bases left between them. Here the CDR3 DNA reads TGTGCCAGCAGCTCCGGGGGTCAAGAGACCCAGTACTTC. This codes for CASSSGGQETQYF.

V gene TRBV12-3 or TRBV12-4 combines with J gene TRBJ2-1, with D possibly matching TRBD2 (6 bases). The CDR3 sequence is 13 residues long. Trimming left V 5 bases short and J 8 bases short, with 13 bases between. As DNA, the CDR3 is TGTGCCAGCAGTCCCGGGTGGGGGGATGAGCAGTTCTTC. The encoded protein is CASSPGWGDEQFF.

The gene calls are TRBV6-5 and TRBJ2-7, with TRBD1 matching 7 bases. In germline, CDR1 is MNHEY, CDR2 SVGAGI. CDR3 length equals 18 residues. Trimming took 6 bases from V and 4 from J; bases not matched to a gene: 21. This CDR3 reads CASSPGTVEATRYYEQYV. The CDR3 bases are TGTGCCAGCAGCCCTGGGACAGTTGAAGCTACCAGATATTACGAGCAGTACGTC.

This clonotype was picked up a small number of times. CDR3 amino acids: CASSLRTGDNSPLHF. The DNA of the CDR3 is TGTGCCAGCAGCCTACGAACAGGGGATAATTCACCCCTCCACTTT. The chain links TRBV11-2 to TRBJ1-6, with 7 nucleotides matching TRBD1. V lost 5 bases and J lost 5; bases outside the gene matches: 6. The CDR3 totals 15 residues. CDR1 and CDR2 from the germline V gene are SGHAT and FQNNGV.